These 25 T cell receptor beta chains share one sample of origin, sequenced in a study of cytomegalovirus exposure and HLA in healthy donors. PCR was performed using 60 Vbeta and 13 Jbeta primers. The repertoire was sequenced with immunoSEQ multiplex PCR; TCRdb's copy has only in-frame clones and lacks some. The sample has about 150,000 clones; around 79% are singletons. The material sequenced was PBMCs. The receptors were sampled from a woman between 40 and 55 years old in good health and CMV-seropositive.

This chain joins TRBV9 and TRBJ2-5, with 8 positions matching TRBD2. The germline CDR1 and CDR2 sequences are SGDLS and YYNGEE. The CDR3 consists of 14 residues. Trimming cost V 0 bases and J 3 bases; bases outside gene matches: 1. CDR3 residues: CASSVAAGEETQYF. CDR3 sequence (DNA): TGTGCCAGCAGCGTAGCAGCGGGGGAAGAGACCCAGTACTTC.

CDR3 in amino acids: CASSSPGGINEQFF. The CDR3 DNA reads TGTGCCAGCAGTTCCCCCGGCGGGATTAATGAGCAGTTCTTC. The V gene is TRBV28, the J gene TRBJ2-1; D may be TRBD2 (6 bases). This CDR3 has 14 amino acids. Germline CDR1 MDHEN, CDR2 SYDVKM. The V end lost 4 bases, the J end lost 7 bases, and 14 bases lay between the germline ends.

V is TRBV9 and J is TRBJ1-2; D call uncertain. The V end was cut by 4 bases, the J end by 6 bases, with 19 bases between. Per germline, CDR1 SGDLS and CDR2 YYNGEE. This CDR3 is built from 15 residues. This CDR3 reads CASSPHHGNWNGYTF. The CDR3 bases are TGTGCCAGCAGCCCCCACCACGGGAACTGGAATGGCTACACCTTC. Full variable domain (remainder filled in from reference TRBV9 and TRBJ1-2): DSGVTQTPKHLITATGQRVTLRCSPRSGDLSVYWYQQSLDQGLQFLIQYYNGEERAKGNILERFSAQQFPDLHSELNLSSLELGDSALYFCASSPHHGNWNGYTFGSGTRLTVV.

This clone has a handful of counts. The chain's CDR3 is CASSYRHKMETQYF. Written as DNA, the CDR3 is TGTGCCAGCAGTTATCGACATAAGATGGAGACCCAGTACTTC. This sequence joins TRBV6-5 and TRBJ2-5; D unclear. V lost 3 bases and J 5 bases, leaving 13 bases between the germline ends. The CDR3 is 14 amino acids. Per germline, CDR1 MNHEY and CDR2 SVGAGI.

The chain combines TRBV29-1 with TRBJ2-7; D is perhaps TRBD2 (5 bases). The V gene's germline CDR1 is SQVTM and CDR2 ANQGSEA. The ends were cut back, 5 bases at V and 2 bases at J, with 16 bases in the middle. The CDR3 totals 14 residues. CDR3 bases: TGCAGCGTTTTGCCCTCGGGGTTGGCCTACGAGCAGTACTTC. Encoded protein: CSVLPSGLAYEQYF.

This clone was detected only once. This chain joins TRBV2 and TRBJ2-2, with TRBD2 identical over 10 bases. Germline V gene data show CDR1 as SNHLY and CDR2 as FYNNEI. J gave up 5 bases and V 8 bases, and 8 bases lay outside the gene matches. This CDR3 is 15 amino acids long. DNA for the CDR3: TGTGCCAGCGCGATAGTTAGCGGGGGGACCGGGGAGCTGTTTTTT. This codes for CASAIVSGGTGELFF.

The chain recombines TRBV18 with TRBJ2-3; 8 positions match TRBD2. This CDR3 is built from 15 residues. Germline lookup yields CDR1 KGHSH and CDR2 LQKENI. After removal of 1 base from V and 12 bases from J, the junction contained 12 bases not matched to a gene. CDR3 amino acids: CASSPLQRGLDSQYF. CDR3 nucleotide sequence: TGTGCCAGCTCACCACTACAGCGGGGGCTCGATTCCCAGTATTTT. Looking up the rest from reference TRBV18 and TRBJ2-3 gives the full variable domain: NAGVMQNPRHLVRRRGQEARLRCSPMKGHSHVYWYRQLPEEGLKFMVYLQKENIIDESGMPKERFSAEFPKEGPSILRIQQVVRGDSAAYFCASSPLQRGLDSQYFGPGTRLTVL.

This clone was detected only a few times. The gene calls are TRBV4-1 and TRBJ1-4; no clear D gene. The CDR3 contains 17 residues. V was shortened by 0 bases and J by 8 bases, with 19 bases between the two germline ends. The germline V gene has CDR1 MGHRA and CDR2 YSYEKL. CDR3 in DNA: TGCGCCAGCAGCCAAGATGGCCCGGGAAGCTTGGGGGAAAAACTGTTTTTT. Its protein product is CASSQDGPGSLGEKLFF.

CDR3 nucleotide sequence: TGTGCCAGCAGCCCTCACAGGGACACCGGGGAGCTGTTTTTT. This encodes CASSPHRDTGELFF. The rearrangement links TRBV7-9 to TRBJ2-2, with D possibly being TRBD1 (6 bases). Trimming stripped 5 bases from V and 3 bases from J, with 10 bases between. The CDR3 contains 14 residues. Germline CDR1 is SEHNR and CDR2 is FQNEAQ (reference sequence).

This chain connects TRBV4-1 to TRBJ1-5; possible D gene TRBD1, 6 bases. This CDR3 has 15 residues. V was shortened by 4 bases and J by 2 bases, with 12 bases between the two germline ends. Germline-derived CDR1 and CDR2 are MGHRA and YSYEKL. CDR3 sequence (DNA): TGCGCCAGCAGCCGTGGGACATCTGGCAATCAGCCCCAGCATTTT. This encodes CASSRGTSGNQPQHF.

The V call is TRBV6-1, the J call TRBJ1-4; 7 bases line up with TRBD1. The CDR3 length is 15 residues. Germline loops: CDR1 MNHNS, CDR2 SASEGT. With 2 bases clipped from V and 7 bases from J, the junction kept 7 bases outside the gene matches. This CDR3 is CASSETGAESEKLFF. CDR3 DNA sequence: TGTGCCAGCAGTGAAACAGGGGCGGAAAGTGAAAAACTGTTTTTT.

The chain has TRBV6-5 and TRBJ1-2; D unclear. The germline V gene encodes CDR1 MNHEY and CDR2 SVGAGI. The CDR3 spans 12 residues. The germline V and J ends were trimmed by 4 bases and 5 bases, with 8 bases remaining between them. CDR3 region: CASSCGPYGYTF. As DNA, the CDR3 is TGTGCCAGCAGTTGCGGGCCGTATGGCTACACCTTC.

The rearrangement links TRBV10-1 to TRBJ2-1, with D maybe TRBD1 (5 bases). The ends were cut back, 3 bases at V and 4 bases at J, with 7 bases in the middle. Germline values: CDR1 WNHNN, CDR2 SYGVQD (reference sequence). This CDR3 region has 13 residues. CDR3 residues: CASSEQAYNEQFF. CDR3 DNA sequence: TGCGCCAGCAGTGAACAGGCATACAATGAGCAGTTCTTC.

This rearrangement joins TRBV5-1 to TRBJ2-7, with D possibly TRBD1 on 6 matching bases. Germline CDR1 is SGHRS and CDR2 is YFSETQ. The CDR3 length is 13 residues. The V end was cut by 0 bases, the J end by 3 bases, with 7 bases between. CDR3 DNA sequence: TGCGCCAGCAGCTTGGCCAGGGGCTACGAGCAGTACTTC. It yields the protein CASSLARGYEQYF.

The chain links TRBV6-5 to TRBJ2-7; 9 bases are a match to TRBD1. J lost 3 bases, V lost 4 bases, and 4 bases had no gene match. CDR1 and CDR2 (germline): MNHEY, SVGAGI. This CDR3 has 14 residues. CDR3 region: CASSSPGQGYEQYF. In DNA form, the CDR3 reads TGTGCCAGCAGTTCTCCGGGACAGGGCTACGAGCAGTACTTC.

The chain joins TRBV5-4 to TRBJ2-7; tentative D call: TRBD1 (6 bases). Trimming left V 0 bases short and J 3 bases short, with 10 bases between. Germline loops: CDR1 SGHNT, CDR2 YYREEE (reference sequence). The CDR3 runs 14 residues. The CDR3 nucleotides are TGTGCCAGCAGCTTGGATAGGGGGAGCTACGAGCAGTACTTC. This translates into CASSLDRGSYEQYF. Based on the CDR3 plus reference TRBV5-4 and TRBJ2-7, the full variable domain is ETGVTQSPTHLIKTRGQQVTLRCSSQSGHNTVSWYQQALGQGPQFIFQYYREEENGRGNFPPRFSGLQFPNYSSELNVNALELDDSALYLCASSLDRGSYEQYFGPGTRLTVT.

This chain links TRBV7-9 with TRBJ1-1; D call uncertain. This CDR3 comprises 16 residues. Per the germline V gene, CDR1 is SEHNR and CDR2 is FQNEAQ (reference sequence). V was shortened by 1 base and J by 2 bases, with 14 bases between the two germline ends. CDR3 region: CASSLEPVGKNTEAFF. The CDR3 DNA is TGTGCCAGCAGCTTAGAGCCCGTTGGTAAAAACACTGAAGCTTTCTTT.

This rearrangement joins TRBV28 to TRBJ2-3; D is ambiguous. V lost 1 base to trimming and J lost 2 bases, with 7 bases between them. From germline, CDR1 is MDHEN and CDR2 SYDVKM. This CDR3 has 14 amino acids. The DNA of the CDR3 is TGTGCCAGCAGTTTATTGGGCATCACAGATACGCAGTATTTT. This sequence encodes CASSLLGITDTQYF.

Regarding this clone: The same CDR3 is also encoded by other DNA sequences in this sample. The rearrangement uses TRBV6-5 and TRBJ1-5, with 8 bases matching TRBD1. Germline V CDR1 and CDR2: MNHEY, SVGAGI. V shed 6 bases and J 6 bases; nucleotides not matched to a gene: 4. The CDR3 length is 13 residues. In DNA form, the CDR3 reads TGTGCCAGCAGCAGGACAGGGAGTCAGCCCCAGCATTTT. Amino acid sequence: CASSRTGSQPQHF.

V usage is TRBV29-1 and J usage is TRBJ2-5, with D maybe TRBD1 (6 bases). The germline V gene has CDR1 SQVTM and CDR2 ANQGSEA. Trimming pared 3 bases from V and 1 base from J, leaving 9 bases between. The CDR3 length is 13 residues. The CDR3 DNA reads TGCAGCGTTGAGGGACAACTCCAAGAGACCCAGTACTTC. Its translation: CSVEGQLQETQYF.

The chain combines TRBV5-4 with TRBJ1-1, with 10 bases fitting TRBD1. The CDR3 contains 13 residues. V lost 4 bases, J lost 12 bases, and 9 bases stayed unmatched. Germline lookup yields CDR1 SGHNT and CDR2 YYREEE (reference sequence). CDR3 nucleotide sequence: TGTGCCAGCAGCACAGACAGGGGGCGCCTGACTTTCTTT. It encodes CASSTDRGRLTFF.

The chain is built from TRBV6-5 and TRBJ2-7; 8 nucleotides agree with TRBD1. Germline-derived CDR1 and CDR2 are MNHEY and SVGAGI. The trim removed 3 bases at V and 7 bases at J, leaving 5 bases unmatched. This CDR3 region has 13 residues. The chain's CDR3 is CASSYKQGEEQYF. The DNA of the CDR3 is TGTGCCAGCAGTTATAAACAGGGGGAGGAGCAGTACTTC.

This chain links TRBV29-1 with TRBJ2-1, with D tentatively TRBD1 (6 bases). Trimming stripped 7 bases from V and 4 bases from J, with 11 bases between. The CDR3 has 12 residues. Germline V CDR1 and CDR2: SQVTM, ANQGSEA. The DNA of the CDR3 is TGCAGCGCCGGACAGATATACAATGAGCAGTTCTTC. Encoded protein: CSAGQIYNEQFF.

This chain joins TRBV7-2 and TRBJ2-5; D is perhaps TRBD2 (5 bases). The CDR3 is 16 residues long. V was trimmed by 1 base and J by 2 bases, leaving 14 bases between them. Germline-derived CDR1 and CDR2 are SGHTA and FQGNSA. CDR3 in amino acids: CASSLVRARTQETQYF. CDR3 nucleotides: TGTGCCAGCAGCTTAGTGCGGGCTCGCACTCAAGAGACCCAGTACTTC. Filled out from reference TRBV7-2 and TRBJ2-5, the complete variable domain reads GAGVSQSPSNKVTEKGKDVELRCDPISGHTALYWYRQSLGQGLEFLIYFQGNSAPDKSGLPSDRFSAERTGGSVSTLTIQRTQQEDSAVYLCASSLVRARTQETQYFGPGTRLLVL.

The CDR3 DNA sequence: TGTGCCAGCTCACCCGACAGTTACGGGTCTGAAGCTTTCTTT. Translated, it gives CASSPDSYGSEAFF. The chain employs TRBV18 and TRBJ1-1, with D tentatively TRBD1 (5 bases). Per germline, CDR1 KGHSH and CDR2 LQKENI. The V and J ends lost 3 bases and 6 bases respectively, with 14 bases between them. The CDR3 is 14 amino acids.